These 32 T cell receptor beta chains were all obtained from the same sample, sequenced in a study of CD8+CD57+ T cells in acquired aplastic anemia. The study profiled TCR beta VDJ and CDR3 using genomic DNA as template. One entry per CDR3 protein results from TCRdb running MiXCR on the reads. The table shows approximately 250,000 distinct CDR3 sequences, with roughly 82% occurring only once. An expansion of CD8+CD57+ cells by flow cytometry had been shown in patients chosen for sequencing. What was sequenced was sorted CD4+, CD8+, or CD8+CD57+ T cells (not recorded which) from PBMCs. The receptors were gathered from a human donor with aplastic anemia.

This clonotype was found a few times. V usage is TRBV15 and J usage is TRBJ2-3, with D possibly TRBD2 on 6 matching bases. V dropped 0 bases and J dropped 1 base, with 8 bases sitting between them. Looked up from germline, CDR1 is LNHNV and CDR2 is YYDKDF (reference sequence). This CDR3 is built from 15 residues. The CDR3 sequence: CATSREWGGTDTQYF. The DNA of the CDR3 is TGTGCCACCAGCAGAGAATGGGGGGGCACAGATACGCAGTATTTT.

The rearrangement uses TRBV20-1 and TRBJ2-1; tentative D call: TRBD2 (6 bases). Germline V lookup: CDR1 DFQATT, CDR2 SNEGSKA (reference sequence). The CDR3 sequence is 15 residues long. V was trimmed by 5 bases and J by 9 bases, leaving 23 bases between them. The CDR3: CSAPSPLAQRVEQFF. The CDR3 DNA reads TGCAGTGCTCCTTCCCCACTAGCCCAAAGGGTTGAGCAGTTCTTC.

Notes on this clonotype: The conserved phenylalanine or tryptophan is not found at the CDR3 terminus, so this likely reflects a read error. Because the CDR3's place on the DNA is in doubt, the DNA is left out and the CDR3 is given as listed by TCRdb. The V and J genes are TRBV7-9 and TRBJ2-3; the table's D call TRBD1 went unverified against the DNA. Ends included, the CDR3 has 13 residues. Germline CDR1 SEHNR, CDR2 FQNEAQ (reference sequence). The CDR3 spells CASSFGGSYGAYV.

The chain recombines TRBV7-3 with TRBJ1-1; perhaps TRBD1 as D (5 bases). The CDR3 extends over 15 amino acids. Germline V gene lookup returns CDR1 SGHTA and CDR2 FQGTGA. Trimming shortened V by 2 bases and J by 14 bases, and 24 bases separated the two germline ends. This CDR3 reads CASSLGAGYGYTSFF. In DNA form, the CDR3 reads TGTGCCAGCAGCTTAGGGGCGGGCTATGGCTACACCTCCTTCTTT.

About this clonotype itself: The junction departs from the called germline gene at one end, perhaps through a read error. The V and J genes are TRBV2 and TRBJ2-1; no firm D call. From germline, CDR1 is SNHLY and CDR2 FYNNEI. This CDR3 has 13 residues. The CDR3 DNA sequence: TGTGCCAGCAGTGATTGGTGTATCCATCAGCAGCTCTTT. Its translation is CASSDWCIHQQLF.

The V call is TRBV7-8, the J call TRBJ2-7; D possibly uses TRBD1 or TRBD2 (5 bases each). V was clipped by 10 bases and J by 2 bases, with 18 bases between them. The germline gives CDR1 SGHVS, CDR2 FQNEAQ. There are 14 residues in the CDR3. The CDR3 DNA reads as TGTGCCACCACAGGACGGGGCCTAGCCTACGAGCAGTACTTC. Protein: CATTGRGLAYEQYF.

This chain connects TRBV12-3 or TRBV12-4 to TRBJ2-1; weak D call: TRBD2 (6 bases). Trimming removed 10 bases from V and 8 bases from J, with 18 bases in between. CDR3 length: 13 amino acids. In DNA, the CDR3 is TGTGCCATCCAATCTGGGGGGATCCATGAGCAGTTCTTC. This sequence encodes CAIQSGGIHEQFF.

The V and J genes are TRBV9 and TRBJ1-1; D is unresolved. Trimming stripped 0 bases from V and 11 bases from J, with 20 bases between. CDR3 length: 15 residues. Germline assignment: CDR1 SGDLS and CDR2 YYNGEE. Here the CDR3 DNA reads TGTGCCAGCAGCGTAGGGTCGGCTGGGCACTCTTTTGCTTTCTTT. Protein sequence: CASSVGSAGHSFAFF.

As to this clonotype: The missing conserved phenylalanine or tryptophan at the end of this CDR3 makes a read error likely. Because the CDR3's place on the DNA is in doubt, the DNA is left out and the CDR3 is given as listed by TCRdb. The chain employs TRBV2 and TRBJ2-1; the D call TRBD1 from the table was never checked on the DNA. Germline-derived CDR1 and CDR2 are SNHLY and FYNNEI. The CDR3 comprises 16 residues, both ends counted. CDR3: CASSHGGIRGQVVGPG.

This clonotype was seen ten or more times. The chain joins TRBV3-1 to TRBJ1-2; 8 bases agree with TRBD1. The CDR3 has 15 amino acids. Germline V gene lookup returns CDR1 LGHDT and CDR2 YNNKEL (reference sequence). V shed 4 bases and J 4 bases; nucleotides not matched to a gene: 8. In DNA, the CDR3 is TGTGCCAGCAGCCCGTACCCAGGGGGCACCTATGGCTACACCTTC. Its translation is CASSPYPGGTYGYTF.

About this clonotype itself: No conserved phenylalanine or tryptophan ends this CDR3, so it is likely a read error. It is unclear where the CDR3 begins or ends on the DNA, so no DNA is shown, and the CDR3 is as TCRdb lists it. The V call is TRBV7-4, the J call TRBJ2-3; no check of the table's D call, TRBD2, against the DNA was made. The CDR3 is 13 amino acids in total, end residues counted. Germline loops: CDR1 SGHVT, CDR2 SQSDAQ. The chain's CDR3 is CASSAGKGGEAMA.

This sequence joins TRBV7-9 and TRBJ2-6; TRBD2 is a possible D gene (5 bases). This CDR3 contains 16 residues. V was clipped by 0 bases and J by 6 bases, with 12 bases between them. Germline-derived CDR1 and CDR2 are SEHNR and FQNEAQ (reference sequence). The CDR3 bases are TGTGCCAGCAGCTTAGCGGGGAGCCCCGAGGCCAACGTCCTGACTTTC. It translates to CASSLAGSPEANVLTF.

About this clonotype: One junction end disagrees with the germline gene, perhaps due to a read error. The chain carries TRBV15 and TRBJ2-5, with D perhaps matching TRBD2 (5 bases). The CDR3 has 14 amino acids. Germline V gene lookup returns CDR1 LNHNV and CDR2 YYDKDF (reference sequence). The CDR3, as DNA: TGTGCCAGCAGCGGAGAGGGCGAGCAGGAGACCCAGTACTTC. It translates to CASSGEGEQETQYF.

Worth noting for this clonotype: At one end the junction does not follow the germline gene, possibly because of a read error. The rearrangement uses TRBV7-9 and TRBJ2-3, with D maybe TRBD2 (6 bases). Looked up from germline, CDR1 is SEHNR and CDR2 is FQNEAQ (reference sequence). The CDR3 runs to 14 residues. This CDR3 reads CASSLAGGPHTDNF. Written as DNA, the CDR3 is TGTGCCAGCAGCTTAGCGGGAGGTCCCCACACAGATAATTTT. Supplemented by reference TRBV7-9 and TRBJ2-3, the full variable domain reads DTGVSQNPRHKITKRGQNVTFRCDPISEHNRLYWYRQTLGQGPEFLTYFQNEAQLEKSRLLSDRFSAERPKGSFSTLEIQRTEQGDSAMYLCASSLAGGPHTDNFGPGTRLTVL.

The chain has TRBV7-8 and TRBJ2-3; 11 bases fit TRBD1. The V segment lost 10 bases and the J segment 2 bases; nucleotides outside the gene matches: 5. Germline lookup yields CDR1 SGHVS and CDR2 FQNEAQ. The CDR3 runs 14 residues. This CDR3 is CATGTGGHTDTQYF. In DNA form, the CDR3 reads TGTGCCACCGGGACAGGGGGTCACACAGATACGCAGTATTTT.

Regarding this clonotype: One end of the junction is discordant with germline, which a read error may explain. The gene calls are TRBV7-7 and TRBJ1-6; a possible D gene is TRBD1 (6 bases). The length of the CDR3 is 16 residues. CDR1 and CDR2 from the germline V gene are SSHAT and FNYEAQ (reference sequence). The CDR3 DNA follows: TGTGCTAGCAGCCCACGGACAGACAGCTGTAAGCTGCCCCTCCACTTT. Protein product: CASSPRTDSCKLPLHF.

A note on this clonotype: The final CDR3 position lacks the conserved phenylalanine or tryptophan, pointing to a likely read error. It is unclear where the CDR3 begins or ends on the DNA, so no DNA is shown, and the CDR3 is as TCRdb lists it. The J gene is TRBJ2-2, the V gene TRBV7-3; the table's D call, TRBD1, has no DNA check behind it. The germline CDR1 and CDR2 sequences are SGHTA and FQGTGA. The CDR3 is 12 amino acids long, termini counted. The CDR3 here is CASSRQPNALEY.

V usage is TRBV9 and J usage is TRBJ2-3, with D perhaps TRBD2 (5 bases). Germline V gene lookup returns CDR1 SGDLS and CDR2 YYNGEE. Trimming took off 3 bases at V and 15 bases at J, with 23 bases between the two ends. The CDR3 totals 14 residues. The CDR3 loop reads CASSAEGTDTQYYF. The CDR3 nucleotides read TGTGCCAGCAGCGCAGAGGGCACAGATACGCAGTATTATTTT.

The V gene is TRBV7-9, the J gene TRBJ2-3, with 11 bases aligning to TRBD1. Trimming cost V 11 bases and J 14 bases; bases outside gene matches: 21. From germline, CDR1 is SEHNR and CDR2 FQNEAQ (reference sequence). This CDR3 has 15 amino acids. CDR3 in amino acids: CAGQGARETQYSRYF. The CDR3 coding sequence is TGTGCCGGACAGGGGGCTAGGGAGACCCAGTACTCCCGGTATTTT.

This chain joins TRBV7-8 and TRBJ2-3, with TRBD2 matching 7 bases. V lost 5 bases and J lost 6; bases outside the gene matches: 8. Germline loops: CDR1 SGHVS, CDR2 FQNEAQ. The CDR3 sequence is 14 residues long. Here the CDR3 reads CASSGGGGRDTQYF. CDR3 nucleotide sequence: TGTGCCAGCAGCGGGGGGGGGGGTCGCGATACGCAGTATTTT.

Of note for this clonotype: The CDR3 does not close with the conserved phenylalanine or tryptophan, likely indicating a read error. It is unclear where the CDR3 begins or ends on the DNA, so no DNA is shown, and the CDR3 is as TCRdb lists it. J is TRBJ2-3 and V is TRBV7-8. Counting both end residues, the CDR3 totals 12 amino acids. The V gene's germline CDR1 is SGHVS and CDR2 FQNEAQ. Here the CDR3 reads CASSLAAGTQSL.

This chain joins TRBV19 and TRBJ1-1; D is unclear. Germline CDR1 LNHDA, CDR2 SQIVND (reference sequence). This CDR3 region has 15 residues. V was cut by 6 bases and J by 2 bases, with 16 bases left in between. The CDR3 sequence: CASSLASRGNTEAFF. In nucleotides, the CDR3 is TGTGCCAGTAGCTTAGCTAGCAGAGGCAACACTGAAGCTTTCTTT.

This clonotype has only a few counts. The V gene is TRBV7-2, the J gene TRBJ2-1, with 8 bases lining up with TRBD1. The V gene's germline CDR1 is SGHTA and CDR2 FQGNSA. This CDR3 comprises 16 residues. J was trimmed by 13 bases and V by 3 bases; bases with no gene match: 17. CDR3 DNA: TGTGCCAGCAGCTTTCCAGGGGGCGCCGACTATGGCTACCAGTTCTTC. Translated: CASSFPGGADYGYQFF.

The chain couples TRBV9 to TRBJ2-7, with 10 bases identical to TRBD2. The CDR3 length is 16 residues. V dropped 4 bases and J dropped 4; count of bases not matched to a gene: 11. From germline, CDR1 is SGDLS and CDR2 YYNGEE. CDR3 DNA sequence: TGTGCCAGCAGCTGCGGAGTAGCGGGAGGACCATACGAGCAGTACTTC. Protein sequence: CASSCGVAGGPYEQYF.

Turning to this clonotype: One end of the junction is discordant with germline, which a read error may explain. The chain couples TRBV2 to TRBJ2-3; D is uncertain. This CDR3 is 12 amino acids long. CDR1 is SNHLY, CDR2 FYNNEI, per germline. CDR3 bases: TGTGCCAGCAGCGTAGGGTCCGATAATACGCATTTT. Protein product: CASSVGSDNTHF.

Concerning this clonotype itself: This is likely a read error, given that the CDR3 carries no conserved phenylalanine or tryptophan at its end. J is TRBJ2-2 and V is TRBV7-2; D may be TRBD2 (5 bases). V lost 5 bases to trimming and J lost 10 bases, with 11 bases between them. CDR1 SGHTA and CDR2 FQGNSA come from the germline V gene. This CDR3 is 12 amino acids long. The chain's CDR3 is CASSLGGAELFY. Written as DNA, the CDR3 is TGTGCCAGCAGCCTTGGAGGCGCGGAGCTGTTTTAC.

The chain joins TRBV29-1 to TRBJ2-1; D gene uncertain. Between the trimmed V and J ends, which lost 4 bases and 7 bases, there was a span of 8 bases. Germline loops: CDR1 SQVTM, CDR2 ANQGSEA. The CDR3 consists of 11 residues. CDR3 in amino acids: CSVAGRNEQFF. DNA of the CDR3: TGCAGCGTTGCAGGAAGGAATGAGCAGTTCTTC.

This chain connects TRBV20-1 to TRBJ1-1, with D possibly matching TRBD1 (6 bases). Germline V lookup: CDR1 DFQATT, CDR2 SNEGSKA (reference sequence). This CDR3 spans 15 amino acids. Trimming removed 6 bases from V and 3 bases from J, with 20 bases in between. DNA of the CDR3: TGCAGTGCCAGTAGGTCGGGACACTATGACACTGAAGCTTTCTTT. This sequence encodes CSASRSGHYDTEAFF.

The gene calls are TRBV24-1 and TRBJ2-3; the D is unclear. CDR1 KGHDR and CDR2 SFDVKD come from the germline V gene. V dropped 4 bases and J dropped 6 bases, with 16 bases sitting between them. The CDR3 is 15 amino acids. CDR3 sequence: CATSDRRTIDDTQYF. CDR3 nucleotide sequence: TGTGCCACCAGTGACCGACGGACGATAGACGATACGCAGTATTTT.

This clonotype was recorded once. The CDR3 region has the DNA TGTGCCAGCGCGGGAGGGGGCACCGCCACTGAGTATTTT. Protein sequence: CASAGGGTATEYF. The gene calls are TRBV7-3 and TRBJ2-3, with 9 bases aligning to TRBD2. The CDR3 has 13 amino acids. The junction had 13 bases not matched to a gene; V was cut back by 8 bases and J by 13 bases. Germline lookup yields CDR1 SGHTA and CDR2 FQGTGA. Together with reference TRBV7-3 and TRBJ2-3, the CDR3 gives the full variable domain: GAGVSQTPSNKVTEKGKYVELRCDPISGHTALYWYRQSLGQGPEFLIYFQGTGAADDSGLPNDRFFAVRPEGSVSTLKIQRTERGDSAVYLCASAGGGTATEYFGPGTRLTVL.

The chain couples TRBV29-1 to TRBJ1-5; D is possibly TRBD1 (5 bases). Germline V lookup: CDR1 SQVTM, CDR2 ANQGSEA. The CDR3 sequence is 11 residues long. V was trimmed by 5 bases and J by 16 bases, leaving 18 bases between them. The CDR3 DNA follows: TGCAGCGTTCATCAGGGAAAGCCCAAACATTTT. This gives the protein CSVHQGKPKHF.

The chain links TRBV7-3 to TRBJ2-4; no firm D call. Trimming took off 2 bases at V and 7 bases at J, with 15 bases between the two ends. Germline V lookup: CDR1 SGHTA, CDR2 FQGTGA. The CDR3 totals 15 residues. CDR3 in DNA: TGTGCCAGCAGCTTATCAGGCGGAGCTGGGAACATTCAGTACTTC. Translated, it gives CASSLSGGAGNIQYF.